What follows are 8 T cell receptor beta chains derived from one specimen sequenced in a study of neurological immune-mediated disorders. Time point in this sample: technical triplicate 2. MiXCR was run by TCRdb on the 5' RACE reads, yielding one entry per CDR3 protein. This table holds fewer than 40,000 distinct CDR3 sequences, about 14% found once. Sequences were obtained from CD4+ T cells from blood. These receptors all stem from a female donor with HTLV-1-associated myelopathy (HAM/TSP).

The sample holds many counts of this clonotype. V gene TRBV7-3 combines with J gene TRBJ2-1; unclear D gene. Trimming shortened V by 4 bases and J by 8 bases, and 15 bases separated the two germline ends. Per the germline V gene, CDR1 is SGHTA and CDR2 is FQGTGA. This CDR3 comprises 14 residues. This CDR3 is CASSSSPSDDEQFF. The CDR3 bases are TGTGCCAGCAGCTCATCACCCTCTGATGATGAGCAGTTCTTC.

There are many counts of this clonotype. CDR3 nucleotide sequence: TGTGCCAGCAGTTTATATCGGGGAGGGTACAATGAGCAGTTCTTC. This codes for CASSLYRGGYNEQFF. The chain is built from TRBV28 and TRBJ2-1; 7 bases line up with TRBD2. J gave up 4 bases and V 1 base, and 4 bases lay outside the gene matches. Germline CDR1 reads MDHEN; CDR2 reads SYDVKM. The CDR3 runs to 15 residues. The whole variable domain, filled in from reference TRBV28 and TRBJ2-1, reads DVKVTQSSRYLVKRTGEKVFLECVQDMDHENMFWYRQDPGLGLRLIYFSYDVKMKEKGDIPEGYSVSREKKERFSLILESASTNQTSMYLCASSLYRGGYNEQFFGPGTRLTVL.

Many counts were recorded for this clonotype. The V and J genes are TRBV28 and TRBJ2-1; the match to TRBD1 covers 7 bases. This CDR3 is built from 15 residues. Trimming removed 5 bases from V and 5 bases from J; junction bases left unmatched: 9. Germline values: CDR1 MDHEN, CDR2 SYDVKM. Here the CDR3 reads CASSPYDREHNEQFF. The CDR3 DNA reads TGTGCCAGCAGTCCCTACGACAGGGAGCACAATGAGCAGTTCTTC.

This clonotype occurred many times. The chain is built from TRBV5-1 and TRBJ1-2; possible D gene TRBD1, 6 bases. CDR3 length: 13 residues. The germline CDR1 and CDR2 sequences are SGHRS and YFSETQ. V was trimmed by 4 bases and J by 9 bases, leaving 16 bases between them. The CDR3 DNA follows: TGCGCCAGCAGCCCCGACGACAGGAGCTGCTACACCTTC. The encoded protein is CASSPDDRSCYTF.

This clonotype has a count of ten or more. This chain links TRBV19 with TRBJ2-3; D may be TRBD2 (7 bases). Per germline, CDR1 LNHDA and CDR2 SQIVND (reference sequence). The CDR3 contains 15 residues. Trimming removed 4 bases from V and 1 base from J, with 12 bases in between. CDR3 coding DNA: TGTGCCAGTAGTAGTCGGGGGGCCCGCACAGATACGCAGTATTTT. Its translation is CASSSRGARTDTQYF.

This rearrangement joins TRBV6-6 to TRBJ2-1, with D hard to call. The ends were cut back, 7 bases at V and 9 bases at J, with 10 bases in the middle. The length of the CDR3 is 11 residues. Germline CDR1 and CDR2: MNHNY and SVGAGI (reference sequence). In DNA form, the CDR3 reads TGTGCCAGCACCCACTCTAGTGAGCAGTTCTTC. Its protein is CASTHSSEQFF.

This clonotype was detected many times. This rearrangement joins TRBV30 to TRBJ2-1; D unresolved. The CDR3 has 15 residues. The V end lost 2 bases, the J end lost 4 bases, and 15 bases lay between the germline ends. Per the germline V gene, CDR1 is GTSNPN and CDR2 is SVGIG (reference sequence). The CDR3 sequence is CAWSSGTQLYNEQFF. The CDR3 bases are TGTGCCTGGAGTTCGGGTACTCAATTATACAATGAGCAGTTCTTC.

This clonotype was counted many times. V gene TRBV24-1 combines with J gene TRBJ2-2; 8 nucleotides align to TRBD2. There are 17 residues in the CDR3. Germline CDR1 KGHDR, CDR2 SFDVKD. With 4 bases clipped from V and 4 bases from J, the junction kept 10 bases outside the gene matches. The CDR3 DNA is TGTGCCACCAGTGACCTAACGGGGGGGGGAGGCACCGGGGAGCTGTTTTTT. This codes for CATSDLTGGGGTGELFF.